This is a list of T cell receptor beta chains from one sample in a study of cytomegalovirus exposure and HLA in healthy donors. Profiled with immunoSEQ multiplex PCR; TCRdb holds only in-frame clones, not every one. The sample records more than 110,000 clones, roughly 77% being singletons. The sample taken for sequencing was PBMCs. The receptors stem from a female donor in good health and CMV-seronegative. Both conserved end residues are part of each CDR3. The D gene is left open where the match is weak. Not all rows give a size; the values are once, few, many and, for expanded clones, a class.

cdr3_length | clone_size | j_call | v_call | d_call | cdr3_nt | cdr3_aa
14 | . | TRBJ2-1 | TRBV7-8 | TRBD1 | TGTGCCAGCAACCGACAGGGAGTGACCTATGAGCAGTTCTTC | CASNRQGVTYEQFF
16 | . | TRBJ2-3 | TRBV5-1 | TRBD1 | TGCGCCAGCAGCTTGGAGGCGGACAGGGCTAAAGATACGCAGTATTTT | CASSLEADRAKDTQYF
15 | . | TRBJ1-4 | TRBV9 | . | TGTGCCAGCAGCGGAGGACAGCTCACTAATGAAAAACTGTTTTTT | CASSGGQLTNEKLFF
15 | . | TRBJ2-3 | TRBV10-3 | TRBD2 | TGTGCCATCAGCCCGACTAGCGGGAGCGCAGATACGCAGTATTTT | CAISPTSGSADTQYF
13 | . | TRBJ2-7 | TRBV7-6 | . | TGTGCCAGCAGCCCGGACTATTTGAGCGAGCAGTACTTC | CASSPDYLSEQYF
15 | few | TRBJ2-2 | TRBV6-5 | TRBD1 | TGTGCCAGCAGGCGGACAGGGGTAGACACCGGGGAGCTGTTTTTT | CASRRTGVDTGELFF
12 | . | TRBJ1-2 | TRBV27 | . | TGTGCCAGCCGGGAAGGGGGCTATGGCTACACCTTC | CASREGGYGYTF
15 | once | TRBJ2-3 | TRBV7-2 | TRBD2 | TGTGCCAGCACCAGTAGCGGGGGGAACACAGATACGCAGTATTTT | CASTSSGGNTDTQYF
13 | once | TRBJ2-7 | TRBV29-1 | . | TGCAGCGCCCAGGGCGACAGCTCGGGCGAGCAGTACTTC | CSAQGDSSGEQYF
13 | . | TRBJ2-1 | TRBV10-2 | TRBD2 | TGCGCCAGCAGTCTAGCGGGGTACAATGAGCAGTTCTTC | CASSLAGYNEQFF
16 | few | TRBJ2-5 | TRBV25-1 | TRBD2 | TGTGCCAGCAGTGATCACGGGACTAGCGGGCAAGAGACCCAGTACTTC | CASSDHGTSGQETQYF
14 | . | TRBJ2-3 | TRBV5-1 | . | TGCGCCAGCAGCTTCAGGGAAATAACAGATACGCAGTATTTT | CASSFREITDTQYF
15 | . | TRBJ2-3 | TRBV18 | TRBD1 | TGTGCCAGCTCACCGAGGGGGACAGGGACCGGTACGCAGTATTTT | CASSPRGTGTGTQYF
16 | . | TRBJ2-7 | TRBV7-2 | TRBD2 | TGTGCCAGCAGCTCCATGAGGACTAGCGGGAGGTACGAGCAGTACTTC | CASSSMRTSGRYEQYF
15 | . | TRBJ2-5 | TRBV19 | TRBD1 | TGTGCCAGTAGTCCCCTCGGGACAGCAAAAGAGACCCAGTACTTC | CASSPLGTAKETQYF
14 | . | TRBJ2-7 | TRBV7-2 | . | TGTGCCAGCAGCACCGCGACGGGGGCCTACGAGCAGTACTTC | CASSTATGAYEQYF
14 | . | TRBJ2-7 | TRBV15 | . | TGTGCCACCAGCAGAGATCTCACAGGGCACGAGCAGTACTTC | CATSRDLTGHEQYF
14 | . | TRBJ1-1 | TRBV19 | . | TGTGCCAGTAAAATGAGGAGGCAGGACACTGAAGCTTTCTTT | CASKMRRQDTEAFF
18 | few | TRBJ2-7 | TRBV4-3 | TRBD1 | TGCGCCAGCAGCCAAGAGGGGACAGGGGGTTGGGGGTCGTACGAGCAGTACTTC | CASSQEGTGGWGSYEQYF
14 | once | TRBJ1-2 | TRBV7-2 | TRBD1 | TGTGCCAGCAGCCCCGACAGGGTGAACTATGGCTACACCTTC | CASSPDRVNYGYTF
15 | few | TRBJ1-1 | TRBV5-1 | TRBD1 | TGCGCCAGCAGCGCGGACAGGGTGAGAGACACTGAAGCTTTCTTT | CASSADRVRDTEAFF
13 | . | TRBJ1-2 | TRBV28 | TRBD1 | TGTGCCAGCAACCATGACAGGGTCTATGGCTACACCTTC | CASNHDRVYGYTF
13 | . | TRBJ1-4 | TRBV6-5 | . | TGTGCCAGCAGTAGTCAGGGCCGAGAAAAACTGTTTTTT | CASSSQGREKLFF
13 | . | TRBJ2-1 | TRBV2 | . | TGTGCCACCCGCAGACAGCTCTACAATGAGCAGTTCTTC | CATRRQLYNEQFF
14 | . | TRBJ1-2 | TRBV19 | . | TGTGCCAGTACCCCAGGAGGGGTTATCTATGGCTACACCTTC | CASTPGGVIYGYTF
14 | . | TRBJ2-1 | TRBV9 | . | TGTGCCAGCAGCGAGGGGGTACTCGCGAATGAGCAGTTCTTC | CASSEGVLANEQFF